This T cell receptor beta chain was sequenced in a study of cytomegalovirus exposure and HLA in healthy donors. Study-wide results and limits: The study flagged some 170 TCR beta chains as cytomegalovirus-associated.

The PCR had 60 Vbeta and 13 Jbeta primers. Assay used: immunoSEQ multiplex PCR; TCRdb lists only in-frame clones, some missing. The sample table sets out 60,000 to 65,000 clones. CDR1 and CDR2 from the germline V gene are KGHSH and LQKENI. The CDR3 is 15 residues long. V lost 1 base and J lost 8, with 15 bases in between. Notes on this clone: What it recognizes is unknown.

The sample consisted of PBMCs. This chain joins TRBV18 and TRBJ2-1, with D possibly matching TRBD1 (6 bases). The clonotype comes from a man aged 25-45 years in good health and CMV-seropositive. Here the CDR3 DNA reads TGTGCCAGCTCACCACTCACGACAGGATGGGATGAGCAGTTCTTC. Translating it yields CASSPLTTGWDEQFF.